This entry concerns a single TCR beta chain. This sample is part of a study of blood T cell repertoires in COVID-19. Whole-study context: Collection of acute and convalescent COVID-19 samples took place in the United States, Italy and Spain. Sample material is recorded as cDNA or gDNA derived from T cells, B-cell-depleted T cells, or PBMCs.

Per the original methods: Reference gene primer amplification gave nucleated cell count estimates. Sequenced by immunoSEQ multiplex PCR; TCRdb stores in-frame clones only, minus some. V, J and clone size are taken as reported in that table, and D and trimming were inferred from the DNA itself. The repertoire holds tens of thousands of clones, with roughly 84% as singletons. The TCR originated in a man aged 45-65 years with active COVID-19. The sequenced sample consisted of peripheral blood.

The CDR3 coding sequence is TGTGCCAGCTCCCTGAAAGGACTAGCGGGATTCTACGAGCAGTACTTC. Translated: CASSLKGLAGFYEQYF. V gene TRBV18 combines with J gene TRBJ2-7; TRBD2 matches 12 bases. This CDR3 has 16 amino acids. The germline V gene encodes CDR1 KGHSH and CDR2 LQKENI. The V segment lost 6 bases and the J segment 3 bases; nucleotides outside the gene matches: 9.